These 18 T cell receptor beta chains share one sample of origin, sequenced in a study of T cells after yellow fever vaccination. Via MiXCR, TCRdb re-called the 5' RACE reads, giving one row per CDR3 protein. There are some 340,000 distinct CDR3 sequences in the sample; around 10% occur only once, and approximately 3% lies in the top ten. The sequenced sample was CD4+ T cells sorted from PBMCs, obtained 45 days after the yellow fever booster vaccination. Receptors originate from a man aged 18 to 35 who received the YFV17D yellow fever vaccine.

This clonotype has just a few counts. The chain employs TRBV4-1 and TRBJ2-2, with no clear D. The ends were cut back, 4 bases at V and 2 bases at J, with 17 bases in the middle. The CDR3 contains 17 residues. Per germline, CDR1 MGHRA and CDR2 YSYEKL. CDR3 bases: TGCGCCAGCAGCCCTGGTGGGCCCCAACTTAACACCGGGGAGCTGTTTTTT. Its protein product is CASSPGGPQLNTGELFF.

V and J are TRBV6-2 or TRBV6-3 and TRBJ1-3; 7 bases match TRBD1. This CDR3 spans 16 amino acids. The J segment lost 0 bases and the V segment lost 6 bases, leaving 8 bases of the junction unmatched. The germline gives CDR1 MNHEY, CDR2 SVGEGT. CDR3 coding DNA: TGTGCCAGCAGCTCGGACAGGCCGTTCTCTGGAAACACCATATATTTT. It codes for CASSSDRPFSGNTIYF.

There are a few counts of this clonotype. V usage is TRBV20-1 and J usage is TRBJ1-2; D gene unclear. The CDR3 is 12 amino acids. Germline lookup yields CDR1 DFQATT and CDR2 SNEGSKA (reference sequence). V lost 6 bases and J 8 bases, leaving 16 bases between the germline ends. CDR3 in amino acids: CSASRGVDGYTF. For the CDR3, the DNA is TGCAGTGCCTCCCGGGGAGTAGACGGCTACACCTTC.

This clonotype was counted only a few times. This chain uses TRBV3-1 with TRBJ1-6, with a tentative D call TRBD1 (5 bases). The germline CDR1 and CDR2 sequences are LGHDT and YNNKEL (reference sequence). V lost 0 bases and J 10 bases, leaving 13 bases between the germline ends. The CDR3 runs to 15 residues. The CDR3 DNA reads TGTGCCAGCAGCCAAGAAGGCAGGGCGCGATCACCCCTCCACTTT. Encoded protein: CASSQEGRARSPLHF.

CDR3 in amino acids: CASSPGQYTEAFF. The CDR3 nucleotides are TGTGCCAGCTCACCGGGACAGTACACTGAAGCTTTCTTT. The V call is TRBV18, the J call TRBJ1-1, with 7 bases aligning to TRBD1. Germline V gene sequence: CDR1 KGHSH, CDR2 LQKENI. This CDR3 comprises 13 residues. With 3 bases clipped from V and 3 bases from J, the junction kept 1 base outside the gene matches. The full variable domain, with the rest looked up from reference TRBV18 and TRBJ1-1, is NAGVMQNPRHLVRRRGQEARLRCSPMKGHSHVYWYRQLPEEGLKFMVYLQKENIIDESGMPKERFSAEFPKEGPSILRIQQVVRGDSAAYFCASSPGQYTEAFFGQGTRLTVV.

This clonotype was seen ten or more times. V gene TRBV18 combines with J gene TRBJ2-6; 8 bases are a match to TRBD1. Germline V gene data show CDR1 as KGHSH and CDR2 as LQKENI. After removal of 5 bases from V and 0 bases from J, the junction contained 6 bases not matched to a gene. This CDR3 contains 17 residues. DNA for the CDR3: TGTGCCAGCTCAGAACAGGGACAGGACTCTGGGGCCAACGTCCTGACTTTC. This gives the protein CASSEQGQDSGANVLTF.

As for this clonotype: A single base separates this from a much larger clone, so it may be a read error. The chain has TRBV11-2 and TRBJ2-3; no firm D call. The V gene's germline CDR1 is SGHAT and CDR2 FQNNGV. The CDR3 is 15 amino acids. V was shortened by 2 bases and J by 0 bases, with 9 bases between the two germline ends. The CDR3 spells CASSLQLGSTDTQYF. The CDR3 nucleotides read TGTGCCAGCAGCTTACAGCTGGGTAGCACAGATACGCAGTATTTT.

This clonotype appeared a few times. The chain is built from TRBV24-1 and TRBJ2-3; D is perhaps TRBD2 (6 bases). Trimming cost V 0 bases and J 5 bases, with 8 bases left between them. The CDR3 has 14 residues. Germline CDR1 reads KGHDR; CDR2 reads SFDVKD. CDR3: CATSDLRGGDTQYF. CDR3 nucleotides: TGTGCCACCAGTGATTTGCGGGGAGGAGATACGCAGTATTTT.

This clonotype appeared a few times. CDR3 loop: CASSRDRGGVNTEAFF. The CDR3 bases are TGCGCCAGCAGCAGGGACAGGGGGGGCGTGAACACTGAAGCTTTCTTT. This rearrangement joins TRBV5-1 to TRBJ1-1, with TRBD1 matching over 11 bases. Germline lookup yields CDR1 SGHRS and CDR2 YFSETQ. Trimming took 4 bases from V and 0 from J; bases not matched to a gene: 5. The CDR3 has 16 residues.

This clonotype has more than one count but fewer than ten. The chain uses TRBV2 and TRBJ2-3, with 8 bases identical to TRBD1. CDR3 length: 13 amino acids. Germline V CDR1 and CDR2: SNHLY, FYNNEI. V gave up 8 bases and J gave up 2 bases; unmatched junction bases: 3. The CDR3 DNA reads TGTGCCAGCGGACAGGGTGCCACAGATACGCAGTATTTT. Its translation: CASGQGATDTQYF.

In its sample, this clonotype was seen a few times. The rearrangement uses TRBV11-2 and TRBJ2-1; tentatively, D is TRBD1 (6 bases). The V end lost 0 bases, the J end lost 7 bases, and 16 bases lay between the germline ends. CDR1 and CDR2 (germline): SGHAT, FQNNGV. CDR3 size: 16 residues. The CDR3 sequence is CASSLDRSGVLNEQFF. CDR3 DNA sequence: TGTGCCAGCAGCTTAGACCGGTCAGGGGTTTTGAATGAGCAGTTCTTC.

The rearrangement joins TRBV4-2 to TRBJ1-2; TRBD1 matches 8 bases. The CDR3 loop spans 14 amino acids. CDR1 is LGHNA, CDR2 YNFKEQ, per germline. Germline trimming cut 4 bases from V and 6 bases from J; bases unmatched to any gene: 7. The CDR3 region is CASSLADRGDGYTF. The CDR3 bases are TGTGCCAGCAGCCTAGCTGACAGGGGAGATGGCTACACCTTC.

This chain links TRBV20-1 with TRBJ2-3; 7 bases align to TRBD1. Germline lookup yields CDR1 DFQATT and CDR2 SNEGSKA (reference sequence). This CDR3 has 21 amino acids. J lost 0 bases, V lost 5 bases, and 26 bases had no gene match. The CDR3 region has the DNA TGCAGTGCTTGGACGGGACAGACCGGCGGTCTCGCCGTGTTGAGCACAGATACGCAGTATTTT. Translated, it gives CSAWTGQTGGLAVLSTDTQYF.

This clonotype was observed a handful of times. The V and J genes are TRBV6-2 or TRBV6-3 and TRBJ1-1; possible D gene TRBD1, 5 bases. This CDR3 spans 12 amino acids. V was cut by 6 bases and J by 7 bases, with 12 bases left in between. Germline lookup yields CDR1 MNHEY and CDR2 SVGEGT. The CDR3, as DNA: TGTGCCAGCAGCGACAGAGGTTATGAAGCTTTCTTT. Its protein product is CASSDRGYEAFF.

This clonotype was seen many times. Written as DNA, the CDR3 is TGTGCCAGCAGCCCCCCTAGCGGGGGGGGGAATACGCAGTATTTT. Its protein is CASSPPSGGGNTQYF. The chain carries TRBV28 and TRBJ2-3; the match to TRBD2 covers 12 bases. Per germline, CDR1 MDHEN and CDR2 SYDVKM. This CDR3 is built from 15 residues. After removal of 6 bases from V and 7 bases from J, the junction contained 8 bases not matched to a gene.

In this sample, this clonotype turned up many times. J is TRBJ1-5 and V is TRBV7-8; D is uncertain. The germline V gene has CDR1 SGHVS and CDR2 FQNEAQ. This CDR3 has 15 amino acids. Trimming stripped 0 bases from V and 2 bases from J, with 8 bases between. The CDR3 coding sequence is TGTGCCAGCAGCTTAGCAGGGTCTGGCAATCAGCCCCAGCATTTT. The encoded protein is CASSLAGSGNQPQHF.

The CDR3 here is CASTLGYFGTLGTEAFF. CDR3 DNA sequence: TGTGCCAGCACCCTTGGCTACTTCGGGACCTTGGGCACTGAAGCTTTCTTT. The V call is TRBV5-6, the J call TRBJ1-1; a possible D gene is TRBD1 (5 bases). This CDR3 comprises 17 residues. In germline, CDR1 is SGHDT, CDR2 YYEEEE. Trimming took 6 bases from V and 4 from J, leaving 25 bases between them.

The sample holds many counts of this clonotype. The V gene is TRBV4-2, the J gene TRBJ2-7; 7 bases map to TRBD1. Trimming at V came to 4 bases and at J to 4 bases, leaving 10 bases not matched to a gene. The CDR3 has 15 residues. Germline loops: CDR1 LGHNA, CDR2 YNFKEQ. The chain's CDR3 is CASSRPGTAAYEQYF. CDR3 DNA: TGTGCCAGCAGCCGACCCGGGACAGCCGCTTACGAGCAGTACTTC.